A single sample is the source of the 11 T cell receptor beta chains below, sequenced in a study of identical twins. From the 5' RACE reads, TCRdb called clonotypes with MiXCR, one entry per CDR3 protein. The sample lists roughly 500,000 distinct CDR3 sequences, 22% occurring once. The sample was also linked to a second study, of T cells expressing NK-cell markers.

The sample consisted of CD4+ T cells sorted from blood. The source is a woman in her late teens or twenties in good health.

The J gene is TRBJ2-5, the V gene TRBV20-1; no reliable D call. V dropped 0 bases and J dropped 5 bases, with 4 bases sitting between them. Germline values: CDR1 DFQATT, CDR2 SNEGSKA (reference sequence). The CDR3 contains 11 residues. This CDR3 is CSARDPETQYF. CDR3 DNA sequence: TGCAGTGCTAGAGATCCGGAGACCCAGTACTTC.

The sample holds a few counts of this clonotype. The J gene is TRBJ2-7, the V gene TRBV12-3 or TRBV12-4, with 9 bases identical to TRBD1. The CDR3 spans 14 residues. The V gene end was trimmed by 3 bases and the J gene end by 5 bases; junction bases not matched to a gene: 5. CDR3 coding DNA: TGTGCCAGCAGTTTGGGACAGGGCAGGCACGAGCAGTACTTC. It translates to CASSLGQGRHEQYF.

The genes are TRBV11-3 and TRBJ2-3, with D hard to call. Trimming removed 1 base at V and 4 bases at J, with 12 bases between. CDR3 length equals 15 residues. The germline CDR1 and CDR2 sequences are SGHNT and YENEEA. CDR3 residues: CASSLGSLDPDTQYF. Here the CDR3 DNA reads TGTGCCAGCAGCTTAGGATCCCTAGACCCAGATACGCAGTATTTT.

This clonotype occurred a few times. The CDR3 DNA is TGTGCCACCAGCAGAGCTTGGGGAGGGGAGACCCAGTACTTC. Translated: CATSRAWGGETQYF. The J gene is TRBJ2-5, the V gene TRBV15; 7 positions agree with TRBD2. V lost 1 base and J lost 5; bases outside the gene matches: 4. Germline V gene data show CDR1 as LNHNV and CDR2 as YYDKDF (reference sequence). This CDR3 has 14 residues.

This clonotype appeared many times. V usage is TRBV29-1 and J usage is TRBJ2-7; D might be TRBD1 (5 bases). The germline V and J ends were trimmed by 4 bases and 5 bases, with 15 bases remaining between them. This CDR3 has 13 amino acids. CDR1 is SQVTM, CDR2 ANQGSEA, per germline. CDR3 coding DNA: TGCAGCGTTGTAAGGGGTGAGTTCGACGAGCAGTACTTC. Amino acids: CSVVRGEFDEQYF.

This clonotype was found a few times. This sequence joins TRBV27 and TRBJ1-1; tentative D call: TRBD1 (5 bases). Trimming cost V 5 bases and J 3 bases, with 19 bases left between them. Germline-derived CDR1 and CDR2 are MNHEY and SMNVEV (reference sequence). This CDR3 comprises 16 residues. In DNA, the CDR3 is TGTGCCAGCAGTCTAGGGACCGACCGATACCACACTGAAGCTTTCTTT. It translates to CASSLGTDRYHTEAFF.

The gene calls are TRBV12-3 or TRBV12-4 and TRBJ2-2, with 8 nucleotides matching TRBD2. The CDR3 extends over 16 amino acids. Germline trimming cut 6 bases from V and 5 bases from J; bases unmatched to any gene: 11. CDR3 nucleotide sequence: TGTGCCAGCAGCGGCCGGGGGGGATTAGGAACCGGGGAGCTGTTTTTT. As protein: CASSGRGGLGTGELFF.

The rearrangement links TRBV6-4 to TRBJ1-1; TRBD1 might be the D (5 bases). The CDR3 extends over 13 amino acids. CDR1 is MRHNA, CDR2 SNTAGT, per germline. Trimming removed 8 bases from V and 7 bases from J, with 17 bases in between. CDR3 in DNA: TGTGCCAGCCGAGCGGAGGGGTTCAGTGAAGCTTTCTTT. Amino acid sequence: CASRAEGFSEAFF.

The table lists this clonotype with a few counts. This sequence joins TRBV3-1 and TRBJ2-3, with 12 nucleotides matching TRBD2. The CDR3 spans 13 residues. Germline V gives CDR1 LGHDT, CDR2 YNNKEL (reference sequence). Germline trimming cut 8 bases from V and 6 bases from J; bases unmatched to any gene: 3. CDR3 coding DNA: TGTGCCAGCCTGACTAGCGGGGGTGATACGCAGTATTTT. It codes for CASLTSGGDTQYF.

V and J are TRBV4-1 and TRBJ2-1; TRBD2 matches 9 bases. J lost 2 bases, V lost 4 bases, and 18 bases had no gene match. The CDR3 is 20 amino acids. Germline CDR1 is MGHRA and CDR2 is YSYEKL. Here the CDR3 reads CASSLKAVGTSSDTYNEQFF. CDR3 sequence (DNA): TGCGCCAGCAGCCTAAAAGCCGTCGGGACTAGCAGCGACACCTACAATGAGCAGTTCTTC.

This sequence joins TRBV5-6 and TRBJ1-5; 11 bases align to TRBD1. Germline assignment: CDR1 SGHDT and CDR2 YYEEEE. V shed 4 bases, J shed 3 bases, and the junction held 3 bases outside the gene matches. The CDR3 is made up of 15 amino acids. In DNA form, the CDR3 reads TGTGCCAGCAGCAAGGACAGGGGGCTCAATCAGCCCCAGCATTTT. It specifies CASSKDRGLNQPQHF.